The clone carrying this T cell receptor beta chain was detected only once. The source of the sample is a study of blood T cell repertoires in COVID-19. Study-wide context: Collection of acute and convalescent COVID-19 samples took place in the United States, Italy and Spain. The analysed material was cDNA or gDNA that came from T cells, B-cell-depleted T cells, or PBMCs.

Authors' analysis steps: Reference gene primer amplification gave estimated nucleated cell counts. The data were produced by immunoSEQ multiplex PCR, yet TCRdb's version contains in-frame clones alone and is incomplete. For V, J and clone size, that table is used; D and trimming come from the DNA. The data show 90,000 to 120,000 clones, roughly nine tenths seen once. Sequenced: peripheral blood. The TCR was taken from a man aged 35 to 55 with active or convalescent COVID-19.

The CDR3 spells CASSQDPQANQPQHF. CDR3 nucleotide sequence: TGTGCCAGCAGCCAAGATCCCCAGGCCAATCAGCCCCAGCATTTT. The chain couples TRBV14 to TRBJ1-5, with no clear D. Deletions cut 0 bases from V and 3 bases from J, with 9 bases between. Germline V gene sequence: CDR1 SGHDN, CDR2 FVKESK. The CDR3 is made up of 15 amino acids.